One sample yielded the 15 T cell receptor beta chains listed below, sequenced in a study of cytomegalovirus exposure and HLA in healthy donors. Repertoires were generated with immunoSEQ multiplex PCR, while TCRdb's copy carries only in-frame clones and drops some. The table shows roughly 120,000 clones, with 70% to 90% occurring only once. The sequenced sample consisted of PBMCs. These receptors were taken from a man aged 18 to 30 in good health and CMV-seropositive.

This clone has more than one count but fewer than ten. The CDR3 DNA reads as TGTGCCAGCAGCTTAGTGGGCTCAGTAAACGAGCAGTACTTC. Translating it yields CASSLVGSVNEQYF. The V and J genes are TRBV7-9 and TRBJ2-7; D unclear. Germline assignment: CDR1 SEHNR and CDR2 FQNEAQ (reference sequence). V shed 1 base and J shed 5 bases, with 12 bases lying between them. This CDR3 has 14 amino acids.

The chain is built from TRBV10-2 and TRBJ1-4, with TRBD1 as a possible D gene (6 bases). The germline V and J ends were trimmed by 0 bases and 10 bases, with 12 bases remaining between them. The CDR3 is made up of 14 amino acids. Germline loops: CDR1 WSHSY, CDR2 SAAADI. The CDR3 DNA reads as TGCGCCAGCAGTGAGTCGTGGGACACTGGAAAACTGTTTTTT. Encoded protein: CASSESWDTGKLFF.

The chain employs TRBV6-5 and TRBJ1-6; D might be TRBD1 (5 bases). Germline V gene data show CDR1 as MNHEY and CDR2 as SVGAGI. V lost 3 bases, J lost 5 bases, and 11 bases lay in between. This CDR3 has 15 residues. The chain's CDR3 is CASSYGGGNNSPLHF. The CDR3 nucleotides read TGTGCCAGCAGTTATGGGGGGGGTAATAATTCACCCCTCCACTTT.

The V and J genes are TRBV5-1 and TRBJ2-6; 9 bases align to TRBD1. The V gene's germline CDR1 is SGHRS and CDR2 YFSETQ. This CDR3 contains 18 residues. After removal of 9 bases from V and 0 bases from J, the junction contained 13 bases not matched to a gene. The CDR3 region is CANLHRGRWSSGANVLTF. Here the CDR3 DNA reads TGCGCCAACCTTCACAGGGGGCGTTGGAGCTCTGGGGCCAACGTCCTGACTTTC.

The CDR3 loop is CATKQGAYSGNTIYF. The CDR3 nucleotides are TGTGCCACCAAACAGGGCGCCTACTCTGGAAACACCATATATTTT. The rearrangement joins TRBV6-5 to TRBJ1-3; a weak D match, TRBD1 (6 bases). V lost 10 bases, J lost 0 bases, and 16 bases lay in between. CDR3 size: 15 residues. Looked up from germline, CDR1 is MNHEY and CDR2 is SVGAGI.

The rearrangement uses TRBV28 and TRBJ2-2; 10 bases are a match to TRBD1. With V trimmed by 4 bases and J by 6 bases, 17 bases remained unmatched. The CDR3 extends over 19 amino acids. Germline V gives CDR1 MDHEN, CDR2 SYDVKM. CDR3 amino acids: CASSYLRGTGEFSAGELFF. The CDR3 nucleotides are TGTGCCAGCAGTTATCTTAGGGGGACAGGGGAGTTTTCGGCCGGGGAGCTGTTTTTT.

This clone was found a few times. This chain uses TRBV7-2 with TRBJ1-2; D gene unclear. Trimming took off 1 base at V and 7 bases at J, with 16 bases between the two ends. This CDR3 comprises 15 residues. CDR1 SGHTA and CDR2 FQGNSA come from the germline V gene. The CDR3 coding sequence is TGTGCCAGCAGCTTAGTATACCGTGGTAGTGCTGGCTACACCTTC. Its translation is CASSLVYRGSAGYTF.

This clone was detected once. This chain uses TRBV9 with TRBJ2-1, with no clear D. Per germline, CDR1 SGDLS and CDR2 YYNGEE. The CDR3 consists of 13 residues. Trimming cost V 0 bases and J 9 bases, with 10 bases left between them. DNA of the CDR3: TGTGCCAGCAGCGTAGGTCCTGTGAGTGAGCAGTTCTTC. It is translated as CASSVGPVSEQFF. Drawing the rest from reference TRBV9 and TRBJ2-1, the complete variable domain is DSGVTQTPKHLITATGQRVTLRCSPRSGDLSVYWYQQSLDQGLQFLIQYYNGEERAKGNILERFSAQQFPDLHSELNLSSLELGDSALYFCASSVGPVSEQFFGPGTRLTVL.

The V gene is TRBV27, the J gene TRBJ1-6; TRBD1 matches at 7 bases. The V gene end was trimmed by 6 bases and the J gene end by 9 bases; junction bases not matched to a gene: 5. Germline CDR1 reads MNHEY; CDR2 reads SMNVEV (reference sequence). The CDR3 is 13 amino acids. The CDR3 coding sequence is TGTGCCAGCAGAGGGCAGGGGGTTTCACCCCTCCACTTT. Amino acids: CASRGQGVSPLHF.

This chain uses TRBV19 with TRBJ1-5; 10 bases align to TRBD1. The CDR3 runs 15 residues. Germline V lookup: CDR1 LNHDA, CDR2 SQIVND (reference sequence). V was pared by 5 bases and J by 4 bases, with 5 bases of the junction left unmatched. Here the CDR3 reads CASSPRTGGNQPQHF. CDR3 sequence (DNA): TGTGCCAGTAGTCCAAGGACAGGGGGGAATCAGCCCCAGCATTTT.

This clone came up once. The V gene is TRBV5-8, the J gene TRBJ2-3; D remains ambiguous. The V gene's germline CDR1 is SGHTS and CDR2 YDEGEE. The length of the CDR3 is 12 residues. V was pared by 0 bases and J by 5 bases, with 4 bases between. The CDR3 DNA follows: TGTGCCAGCAGCTTGGCTGTAGATACGCAGTATTTT. It yields the protein CASSLAVDTQYF.

V usage is TRBV9 and J usage is TRBJ1-2, with D maybe TRBD1 (5 bases). Germline V gene lookup returns CDR1 SGDLS and CDR2 YYNGEE. CDR3 length: 12 residues. Trimming pared 0 bases from V and 13 bases from J, leaving 13 bases between. CDR3 sequence: CASSVEQGSSTF. In DNA form, the CDR3 reads TGTGCCAGCAGCGTAGAGCAGGGATCGTCCACCTTC.

V gene TRBV2 combines with J gene TRBJ1-3; TRBD1 matches at 10 bases. Germline CDR1 is SNHLY and CDR2 is FYNNEI. This CDR3 comprises 16 residues. V was pared by 5 bases and J by 3 bases, with 7 bases of the junction left unmatched. CDR3: CASSLRDRGFGNTIYF. In nucleotides, the CDR3 is TGTGCCAGCAGTCTCCGGGACAGGGGCTTTGGAAACACCATATATTTT.

V and J are TRBV11-2 and TRBJ2-3; 9 bases map to TRBD2. The CDR3 is made up of 15 amino acids. V lost 3 bases and J lost 6; bases outside the gene matches: 7. From germline, CDR1 is SGHAT and CDR2 FQNNGV. The CDR3 protein is CASSFGAGGGDTQYF. CDR3 in DNA: TGTGCCAGCAGCTTTGGAGCGGGGGGAGGTGATACGCAGTATTTT.

The genes are TRBV7-7 and TRBJ2-1; D uncertain. The CDR3 has 15 residues. The germline CDR1 and CDR2 sequences are SSHAT and FNYEAQ (reference sequence). With 1 base removed from V and 0 bases from J, the gap between germline ends came to 7 bases. The CDR3 region has the DNA TGTGCCAGCAGCTTAGGGGCGAGCTCCTACAATGAGCAGTTCTTC. It specifies CASSLGASSYNEQFF.